This entry lists 20 T cell receptor beta chains sequenced from one sample in a study of CD8 T cells in Susac syndrome. It was with random hexamers that about 0.45 to 1 ug RNA was reverse transcribed. TCRdb independently ran MiXCR on the immunoSEQ multiplex PCR reads; one entry per CDR3 protein. The sample consists of around 190,000 distinct CDR3 sequences, roughly 96% of them appearing once. Sequencing was performed on CD4+ T cells from PBMCs. The receptors come from a human donor in good health.

In regard to this clonotype: At one end the junction does not follow the germline gene, possibly because of a read error. The chain joins TRBV12-3 or TRBV12-4 to TRBJ2-1; D unclear. The CDR3 loop spans 14 amino acids. CDR3 in DNA: TGTGCCAGCAGCCCTCTTCCCCACGACGGAGAATTGATCTTC. This sequence encodes CASSPLPHDGELIF.

The V and J genes are TRBV9 and TRBJ1-2; a possible D gene is TRBD1 (5 bases). This CDR3 region has 17 residues. V was pared by 3 bases and J by 0 bases, with 18 bases between. Germline CDR1 is SGDLS and CDR2 is YYNGEE. The CDR3 spells CASSASPLGTSNYGYTF. The DNA for the CDR3 is TGTGCCAGCAGCGCGAGCCCATTGGGGACTTCTAACTATGGCTACACCTTC.

V is TRBV2 and J is TRBJ2-2, with TRBD2 matching over 8 bases. V trimming: 3 bases; J trimming: 4 bases; junction bases outside the gene matches: 1. CDR1 and CDR2 (germline): SNHLY, FYNNEI. CDR3 size: 14 residues. The CDR3: CASSETSVTGELFF. CDR3 nucleotides: TGTGCCAGCAGTGAGACTAGCGTCACCGGGGAGCTGTTTTTT. Filled out from reference TRBV2 and TRBJ2-2, the complete variable domain reads EPEVTQTPSHQVTQMGQEVILRCVPISNHLYFYWYRQILGQKVEFLVSFYNNEISEKSEIFDDQFSVERPDGSNFTLKIRSTKLEDSAMYFCASSETSVTGELFFGEGSRLTVL.

The V gene is TRBV4-1, the J gene TRBJ1-1, with D perhaps matching TRBD1 (6 bases). The CDR3 runs 15 residues. V lost 1 base and J 0 bases, leaving 9 bases between the germline ends. Germline CDR1 and CDR2: MGHRA and YSYEKL. Here the CDR3 DNA reads TGCGCCAGCAGCCAAGTACAGGGCCTGAACACTGAAGCTTTCTTT. It yields the protein CASSQVQGLNTEAFF.

V gene TRBV20-1 combines with J gene TRBJ2-5; D might be TRBD2 (5 bases). V was shortened by 3 bases and J by 1 base, with 12 bases between the two germline ends. The germline V gene has CDR1 DFQATT and CDR2 SNEGSKA (reference sequence). The CDR3 is made up of 14 amino acids. The chain's CDR3 is CSARTGSFQETQYF. CDR3 in DNA: TGCAGTGCTAGGACGGGAAGCTTCCAAGAGACCCAGTACTTC.

For the CDR3, the DNA is TGTGCCAGCAGCGTGGGGCAGGCCTTCACAGATACGCAGTATTTT. This encodes CASSVGQAFTDTQYF. V gene TRBV7-3 combines with J gene TRBJ2-3; weak D call: TRBD1 (5 bases). This CDR3 comprises 15 residues. Germline V gene sequence: CDR1 SGHTA, CDR2 FQGTGA. With 5 bases removed from V and 2 bases from J, the gap between germline ends came to 14 bases.

This clonotype was found once. This chain connects TRBV19 to TRBJ2-2; D may be TRBD2 (5 bases). The CDR3 has 14 amino acids. V was clipped by 7 bases and J by 4 bases, with 13 bases between them. Germline V gene data show CDR1 as LNHDA and CDR2 as SQIVND (reference sequence). The CDR3 spells CASTPAGLTGELFF. The DNA for the CDR3 is TGTGCCAGTACCCCCGCGGGCCTCACCGGGGAGCTGTTTTTT.

The chain couples TRBV15 to TRBJ2-4, with 8 bases fitting TRBD1. This CDR3 comprises 16 residues. Trimming cost V 2 bases and J 6 bases; bases outside gene matches: 9. The V gene's germline CDR1 is LNHNV and CDR2 YYDKDF (reference sequence). CDR3 nucleotide sequence: TGTGCCACCAGCAGAACTGGGACAGGAGTGATAAACATTCAGTACTTC. Translation: CATSRTGTGVINIQYF.

The chain employs TRBV15 and TRBJ2-5, with D possibly being TRBD1 (6 bases). Per the germline V gene, CDR1 is LNHNV and CDR2 is YYDKDF (reference sequence). This CDR3 spans 14 amino acids. Here the CDR3 DNA reads TGTGACAACCTCCCCGGGACAAAGAAAGAGACCCAGTACTTC. Translation gives CDNLPGTKKETQYF.

The CDR3 here is CATSDFQRTETQYF. The CDR3 bases are TGTGCCACCAGTGATTTCCAGCGCACAGAGACCCAGTACTTC. The rearrangement uses TRBV24-1 and TRBJ2-5; D unclear. The CDR3 has 14 residues. The V gene's germline CDR1 is KGHDR and CDR2 SFDVKD. Trimming removed 1 base at V and 4 bases at J, with 9 bases between.

This chain uses TRBV27 with TRBJ2-4, with TRBD1 identical over 9 bases. This CDR3 is built from 16 residues. V dropped 5 bases and J dropped 3; count of bases not matched to a gene: 8. The germline gives CDR1 MNHEY, CDR2 SMNVEV (reference sequence). The CDR3: CASSHYLTGGKNIQYF. The CDR3 region has the DNA TGTGCCAGCAGTCATTATCTGACAGGGGGCAAAAACATTCAGTACTTC.

The chain couples TRBV2 to TRBJ1-6; TRBD1 matches 10 bases. The CDR3 totals 14 residues. The J segment lost 8 bases and the V segment lost 5 bases, leaving 3 bases of the junction unmatched. Germline V gene data show CDR1 as SNHLY and CDR2 as FYNNEI. CDR3 nucleotides: TGTGCCAGCAGTCGGGACAGGGGATATTCACCCCTCCACTTT. Translated, it gives CASSRDRGYSPLHF.

This chain's CDR3 is CASSPDSRETQYF. The CDR3 nucleotides are TGCGCCAGCAGCCCCGACAGCAGAGAGACCCAGTACTTC. The chain employs TRBV5-1 and TRBJ2-5; D perhaps matches TRBD1 (5 bases). CDR3 length equals 13 residues. V was clipped by 4 bases and J by 4 bases, with 11 bases between them. The germline V gene has CDR1 SGHRS and CDR2 YFSETQ.

V gene TRBV29-1 combines with J gene TRBJ2-3, with D unresolved. The CDR3 has 10 residues. Germline values: CDR1 SQVTM, CDR2 ANQGSEA. Deletions cut 5 bases from V and 2 bases from J, with 2 bases between. The CDR3 nucleotides read TGCAGCGTTAACACAGATACGCAGTATTTT. Translated: CSVNTDTQYF.

This clonotype was recorded once. The chain employs TRBV29-1 and TRBJ1-2; D is undetermined. Germline V gene data show CDR1 as SQVTM and CDR2 as ANQGSEA. V was cut by 7 bases and J by 7 bases, with 16 bases left in between. The CDR3 length is 12 residues. The CDR3 DNA reads TGCAGCGCCCTGGACGGAGAGTTTGGCTACACCTTC. This encodes CSALDGEFGYTF.

V and J are TRBV7-2 and TRBJ2-2, with D maybe TRBD2 (6 bases). CDR3 length: 16 residues. Trimming pared 3 bases from V and 8 bases from J, leaving 19 bases between. The germline gives CDR1 SGHTA, CDR2 FQGNSA. CDR3 protein: CASSFSGTSPMGELFF. Written as DNA, the CDR3 is TGTGCCAGCAGCTTCTCCGGGACTTCCCCCATGGGGGAGCTGTTTTTT.

The chain couples TRBV29-1 to TRBJ2-3; D gene uncertain. Germline V gene data show CDR1 as SQVTM and CDR2 as ANQGSEA. This CDR3 comprises 10 residues. V was cut by 7 bases and J by 0 bases, with 2 bases left in between. The CDR3 sequence: CSGSTDTQYF. The CDR3 DNA follows: TGCAGCGGAAGCACAGATACGCAGTATTTT.

The chain employs TRBV2 and TRBJ2-1; 12 positions agree with TRBD2. Germline CDR1 reads SNHLY; CDR2 reads FYNNEI. The CDR3 length is 16 residues. With 3 bases clipped from V and 9 bases from J, the junction kept 9 bases outside the gene matches. The DNA for the CDR3 is TGTGCCAGCAGTGATATGGCTAGCGGGAGGGTCTCTGAGCAGTTCTTC. As protein: CASSDMASGRVSEQFF. The whole variable domain, remainder taken from reference TRBV2 and TRBJ2-1, is EPEVTQTPSHQVTQMGQEVILRCVPISNHLYFYWYRQILGQKVEFLVSFYNNEISEKSEIFDDQFSVERPDGSNFTLKIRSTKLEDSAMYFCASSDMASGRVSEQFFGPGTRLTVL.

The genes are TRBV4-1 and TRBJ2-2; D is ambiguous. The V end was cut by 1 base, the J end by 0 bases, with 6 bases between. Germline V gene data show CDR1 as MGHRA and CDR2 as YSYEKL. The CDR3 runs to 15 residues. The CDR3 nucleotides read TGCGCCAGCAGCCAAGGGGCACCGAACACCGGGGAGCTGTTTTTT. It codes for CASSQGAPNTGELFF.

J is TRBJ1-2 and V is TRBV13; a weak D match, TRBD1 (6 bases). The CDR3 has 18 amino acids. Trimming removed 2 bases at V and 0 bases at J, with 19 bases between. CDR1 is PRHDT and CDR2 is FYEKMQ in the germline V gene (reference sequence). CDR3 coding DNA: TGTGCCAGCAGCTTAAAACAGGGCCCGTCTGCAGCTAACTATGGCTACACCTTC. Translation: CASSLKQGPSAANYGYTF. Combining the CDR3 with reference TRBV13 and TRBJ1-2 gives the whole variable domain AAGVIQSPRHLIKEKRETATLKCYPIPRHDTVYWYQQGPGQDPQFLISFYEKMQSDKGSIPDRFSAQQFSDYHSELNMSSLELGDSALYFCASSLKQGPSAANYGYTFGSGTRLTVV.